Below are 24 T cell receptor beta chains sequenced from a single sample in a study of Ad26.COV2.S vaccination and SARS-CoV-2 variants. The treatment denotes: around 19 received Ad26.COV2.S at low or high dose, single or two shots; about 5 received placebo; per-sample allocation not given. Specimen acquisition occurred on day 63 following the initial vaccine or placebo injection. Libraries were prepared by immunoSEQ multiplex PCR; TCRdb keeps only in-frame clonotypes and omits some of them. This sample has about 450,000 clones; 85% to 90% occur once, and the top ten carry about 2.5%. Sequences were derived from peripheral blood, sampled in a trial of Ad26.COV2.S vaccine versus placebo. Every receptor here comes from a person between 18 and 59 years old who received the Ad26.COV2.S COVID-19 vaccine or a placebo.

The CDR3 bases are TGTGCCAGCAGCCTGATGACCTCTGGGGCCAACGTCCTGACTTTC. Translation gives CASSLMTSGANVLTF. The chain carries TRBV5-6 and TRBJ2-6; no reliable D call. CDR1 is SGHDT and CDR2 is YYEEEE in the germline V gene. This CDR3 is built from 15 residues. The V and J ends lost 4 bases and 0 bases respectively, with 8 bases between them.

The DNA for the CDR3 is TGTGCCAGCGGGGGCCACCTCGGAGAGACCCAGTACTTC. Translation gives CASGGHLGETQYF. J is TRBJ2-5 and V is TRBV6-5; D perhaps matches TRBD1 (6 bases). The CDR3 spans 13 residues. V was trimmed by 8 bases and J by 4 bases, leaving 14 bases between them. Germline CDR1 reads MNHEY; CDR2 reads SVGAGI.

This sequence joins TRBV7-9 and TRBJ1-5, with D unclear. Trimming removed 3 bases from V and 5 bases from J, with 5 bases in between. The CDR3 runs 12 residues. Germline V gene lookup returns CDR1 SEHNR and CDR2 FQNEAQ (reference sequence). This chain's CDR3 is CASSFGDQPQHF. The CDR3 DNA sequence: TGTGCCAGCAGCTTCGGGGATCAGCCCCAGCATTTT.

V usage is TRBV6-2 or TRBV6-3 and J usage is TRBJ1-6; D ambiguous. Trimming shortened V by 3 bases and J by 9 bases, and 3 bases separated the two germline ends. This CDR3 has 11 residues. Germline-derived CDR1 and CDR2 are MNHEY and SVGEGT. The CDR3 sequence is CASSYPSPLHF. CDR3 coding DNA: TGTGCCAGCAGTTATCCTTCACCCCTCCACTTT.

The rearrangement links TRBV28 to TRBJ2-1, with 7 bases identical to TRBD2. Germline V lookup: CDR1 MDHEN, CDR2 SYDVKM. The CDR3 runs to 15 residues. V lost 5 bases and J lost 0; bases outside the gene matches: 4. CDR3: CASSISGASYNEQFF. CDR3 sequence (DNA): TGTGCCAGCAGTATAAGCGGGGCCTCCTACAATGAGCAGTTCTTC. Supplemented by reference TRBV28 and TRBJ2-1, the full variable domain reads DVKVTQSSRYLVKRTGEKVFLECVQDMDHENMFWYRQDPGLGLRLIYFSYDVKMKEKGDIPEGYSVSREKKERFSLILESASTNQTSMYLCASSISGASYNEQFFGPGTRLTVL.

This clone showed up just a few times. The chain recombines TRBV2 with TRBJ1-2; a weak D match, TRBD1 (5 bases). Per the germline V gene, CDR1 is SNHLY and CDR2 is FYNNEI. CDR3 size: 13 residues. V shed 5 bases and J shed 5 bases, with 12 bases lying between them. CDR3 bases: TGTGCCAGCAGTCGCGACAGTTCTTATGGCTACACCTTC. It yields the protein CASSRDSSYGYTF.

The rearrangement joins TRBV7-7 to TRBJ2-5; D may be TRBD2 (6 bases). Germline-derived CDR1 and CDR2 are SSHAT and FNYEAQ (reference sequence). There are 13 residues in the CDR3. CDR3 nucleotides: TGTGCTAGCGGTCCTAGCCCACAAGAGACCCAGTACTTC. Its translation: CASGPSPQETQYF. The full variable domain, completed using reference TRBV7-7 and TRBJ2-5, is GAGVSQSPRYKVTKRGQDVTLRCDPISSHATLYWYQQALGQGPEFLTYFNYEAQPDKSGLPSDRFSAERPEGSISTLTIQRTEQRDSAMYRCASGPSPQETQYFGPGTRLLVL.

The chain's CDR3 is CAISGWRLVVYEQYV. The CDR3 DNA sequence: TGTGCCATCAGTGGGTGGCGTTTAGTAGTCTACGAGCAGTACGTC. The chain carries TRBV10-3 and TRBJ2-7; D gene uncertain. V lost 4 bases, J lost 3 bases, and 16 bases lay in between. Germline assignment: CDR1 ENHRY and CDR2 SYGVKD. The CDR3 is 15 amino acids.

CDR3 sequence reads: CASSQEFSEAFF. As DNA, the CDR3 is TGCGCCAGCAGCCAAGAGTTTTCGGAAGCTTTCTTT. This chain uses TRBV4-1 with TRBJ1-1; unclear D gene. V was shortened by 0 bases and J by 8 bases, with 7 bases between the two germline ends. The germline V gene has CDR1 MGHRA and CDR2 YSYEKL. The CDR3 has 12 amino acids.

There are a few counts of this clone. CDR3 sequence: CASRKQGSYEQYV. The CDR3 bases are TGTGCCAGCAGGAAACAGGGGTCCTACGAGCAGTACGTC. This chain uses TRBV5-4 with TRBJ2-7; 7 nucleotides line up with TRBD1. The CDR3 is 13 amino acids. The trim removed 5 bases at V and 1 base at J, leaving 3 bases unmatched. Germline CDR1 reads SGHNT; CDR2 reads YYREEE (reference sequence).

This rearrangement joins TRBV5-5 to TRBJ1-3, with TRBD1 matching 7 bases. V lost 1 base to trimming and J lost 3 bases; unmatched junction nucleotides: 1. CDR3 length equals 14 residues. From germline, CDR1 is SGHKS and CDR2 YYEKEE (reference sequence). For the CDR3, the DNA is TGTGCCAGCAGCTTGTCAGGGGGTGGAAACACCATATATTTT. It is translated as CASSLSGGGNTIYF. The full variable domain, completed using reference TRBV5-5 and TRBJ1-3, is DAGVTQSPTHLIKTRGQQVTLRCSPISGHKSVSWYQQVLGQGPQFIFQYYEKEERGRGNFPDRFSARQFPNYSSELNVNALLLGDSALYLCASSLSGGGNTIYFGEGSWLTVV.

The J gene is TRBJ1-2, the V gene TRBV5-6; TRBD1 matches at 7 bases. This CDR3 is built from 13 residues. Germline values: CDR1 SGHDT, CDR2 YYEEEE. V trimming: 4 bases; J trimming: 5 bases; junction bases outside the gene matches: 5. In DNA, the CDR3 is TGTGCCAGCAGCCGACAGGGAATTTATGGCTACACCTTC. It specifies CASSRQGIYGYTF. Full variable domain (outside the CDR3, taken from reference TRBV5-6 and TRBJ1-2): DAGVTQSPTHLIKTRGQQVTLRCSPKSGHDTVSWYQQALGQGPQFIFQYYEEEERQRGNFPDRFSGHQFPNYSSELNVNALLLGDSALYLCASSRQGIYGYTFGSGTRLTVV.

This chain joins TRBV4-1 and TRBJ2-7, with 8 nucleotides matching TRBD2. CDR1 MGHRA and CDR2 YSYEKL come from the germline V gene. The CDR3 runs to 16 residues. Trimming took 3 bases from V and 2 from J; bases not matched to a gene: 9. The CDR3 sequence is CASSQPTSGLPYEQYV. CDR3 sequence (DNA): TGCGCCAGCAGCCAGCCAACTAGCGGCCTTCCCTACGAGCAGTACGTC.

The chain is built from TRBV4-1 and TRBJ2-7; 9 nucleotides line up with TRBD1. CDR1 is MGHRA and CDR2 is YSYEKL in the germline V gene. CDR3 length: 15 residues. Losses at the gene ends were 4 bases for V and 3 bases for J; bases not matched to a gene: 7. CDR3 nucleotide sequence: TGCGCCAGCAGCCGGAGAGACAGGGGGTACTACGAGCAGTACGTC. It is translated as CASSRRDRGYYEQYV.

The rearrangement joins TRBV27 to TRBJ1-2, with D possibly TRBD1 on 5 matching bases. The CDR3 has 13 amino acids. The germline CDR1 and CDR2 sequences are MNHEY and SMNVEV (reference sequence). V was clipped by 8 bases and J by 5 bases, with 15 bases between them. CDR3 DNA sequence: TGTGCCAGCGGCCCTCTACAGGAATATGGCTACACCTTC. Its translation is CASGPLQEYGYTF.

The chain carries TRBV5-6 and TRBJ2-3; D gene uncertain. The CDR3 spans 12 residues. Trimming left V 3 bases short and J 8 bases short, with 10 bases between. Germline V gene lookup returns CDR1 SGHDT and CDR2 YYEEEE. CDR3 protein: CASSSVVGTQYF. CDR3 sequence (DNA): TGTGCCAGCAGCTCCGTTGTAGGTACGCAGTATTTT. The entire variable domain, with the rest obtained from reference TRBV5-6 and TRBJ2-3, is as follows: DAGVTQSPTHLIKTRGQQVTLRCSPKSGHDTVSWYQQALGQGPQFIFQYYEEEERQRGNFPDRFSGHQFPNYSSELNVNALLLGDSALYLCASSSVVGTQYFGPGTRLTVL.

The rearrangement uses TRBV28 and TRBJ1-1; 8 bases agree with TRBD1. Germline V gives CDR1 MDHEN, CDR2 SYDVKM. The V and J ends lost 6 bases and 4 bases, in that order; junction bases with no gene match: 4. The CDR3 spans 13 residues. CDR3 protein: CASRRTGITEAFF. The CDR3 DNA sequence: TGTGCCAGCAGAAGGACAGGGATCACTGAAGCTTTCTTT.

The V call is TRBV10-3, the J call TRBJ2-1; 8 bases align to TRBD2. Germline CDR1 is ENHRY and CDR2 is SYGVKD. J gave up 0 bases and V 3 bases, and 4 bases lay outside the gene matches. The CDR3 covers 16 residues. The CDR3 here is CAISELAASSYNEQFF. CDR3 coding DNA: TGTGCCATCAGTGAACTAGCGGCAAGCTCCTACAATGAGCAGTTCTTC.

The V call is TRBV7-2, the J call TRBJ2-3; 14 bases are a match to TRBD2. Looked up from germline, CDR1 is SGHTA and CDR2 is FQGNSA. J lost 5 bases, V lost 4 bases, and 2 bases had no gene match. CDR3 length: 15 residues. CDR3 nucleotide sequence: TGTGCCAGCAGCTGGGGGACTAGCGGGGGAGATACGCAGTATTTT. This codes for CASSWGTSGGDTQYF.

This chain joins TRBV4-2 and TRBJ1-2; possibly TRBD1 for D (6 bases). V was clipped by 0 bases and J by 8 bases, with 16 bases between them. The CDR3 extends over 15 amino acids. The V gene's germline CDR1 is LGHNA and CDR2 YNFKEQ. This CDR3 reads CASSQEWRTAWGYTF. The CDR3 bases are TGTGCCAGCAGCCAAGAATGGAGGACAGCATGGGGCTACACCTTC.

The chain uses TRBV29-1 and TRBJ1-6; the D gene is possibly TRBD1 (5 bases). The CDR3 is 13 amino acids. Germline V gene data show CDR1 as SQVTM and CDR2 as ANQGSEA. V lost 4 bases, J lost 5 bases, and 9 bases lay in between. The CDR3 is CSVAPGDNSPLHF. The CDR3 bases are TGCAGCGTTGCCCCGGGGGATAATTCACCCCTCCACTTT.

This chain connects TRBV2 to TRBJ1-4; 9 bases fit TRBD1. Looked up from germline, CDR1 is SNHLY and CDR2 is FYNNEI. J lost 8 bases, V lost 5 bases, and 6 bases had no gene match. The CDR3 totals 14 residues. The CDR3 nucleotides read TGTGCCAGCAGTCGGGACAGGGTCTTGGAAAAACTGTTTTTT. It is translated as CASSRDRVLEKLFF.

The CDR3 here is CASSNTDTQYF. CDR3 DNA sequence: TGCGCCAGCAGCAACACAGATACGCAGTATTTT. The chain couples TRBV5-1 to TRBJ2-3, with D unresolved. CDR3 length: 11 residues. Germline V gives CDR1 SGHRS, CDR2 YFSETQ. V was trimmed by 4 bases and J by 2 bases, leaving 2 bases between them.

The chain links TRBV4-3 to TRBJ2-7; D possibly matches TRBD1 or TRBD2 (5 bases each). V lost 0 bases and J lost 6, with 21 bases in between. The CDR3 is 17 amino acids. Germline CDR1 reads LGHNA; CDR2 reads YSLEER. Here the CDR3 DNA reads TGCGCCAGCAGCCAAGATTGGGGGTTAGGATGGTCGGGCGAGCAGTACTTC. It specifies CASSQDWGLGWSGEQYF.